A single sample gave rise to the 3 T cell receptor beta chains below, sequenced in a study of siplizumab effects on memory and regulatory T cells. Sequenced by immunoSEQ multiplex PCR; TCRdb stores in-frame clones only, minus some. Of 80,000 to 130,000 clones listed, approximately 91% are singletons. The sequenced sample was CD4+ T cells sorted from blood. The receptors here all came from a human donor in good health. Some clones in this sample may be carry-over from other donors' samples.

The chain employs TRBV5-1 and TRBJ2-3; 8 bases are shared with TRBD2. V gave up 4 bases and J gave up 7 bases; unmatched junction bases: 11. The CDR3 sequence is 15 residues long. Germline CDR1 is SGHRS and CDR2 is YFSETQ. The CDR3 DNA follows: TGCGCCAGCAGCCCACTGGGGCGGGAGGCAAATACGCAGTATTTT. It encodes CASSPLGREANTQYF.

The V call is TRBV11-2, the J call TRBJ2-7; no firm D call. The V and J ends lost 7 bases and 6 bases respectively, with 19 bases between them. There are 14 residues in the CDR3. Germline CDR1 and CDR2: SGHAT and FQNNGV. The CDR3 region is CASIPTVWGGEQYF. CDR3 nucleotide sequence: TGTGCCAGCATTCCCACAGTTTGGGGTGGCGAGCAGTACTTC.

This chain links TRBV27 with TRBJ2-2, with D unclear. CDR3 length: 15 residues. Germline V gene data show CDR1 as MNHEY and CDR2 as SMNVEV (reference sequence). The V gene lost 5 bases and the J gene lost 7 bases, with 17 bases spanning the gap. The CDR3 DNA reads as TGTGCCAGCAGTGCCGGAGTCCCCCTCAGCGGGGAGCTGTTTTTT. Translation gives CASSAGVPLSGELFF.